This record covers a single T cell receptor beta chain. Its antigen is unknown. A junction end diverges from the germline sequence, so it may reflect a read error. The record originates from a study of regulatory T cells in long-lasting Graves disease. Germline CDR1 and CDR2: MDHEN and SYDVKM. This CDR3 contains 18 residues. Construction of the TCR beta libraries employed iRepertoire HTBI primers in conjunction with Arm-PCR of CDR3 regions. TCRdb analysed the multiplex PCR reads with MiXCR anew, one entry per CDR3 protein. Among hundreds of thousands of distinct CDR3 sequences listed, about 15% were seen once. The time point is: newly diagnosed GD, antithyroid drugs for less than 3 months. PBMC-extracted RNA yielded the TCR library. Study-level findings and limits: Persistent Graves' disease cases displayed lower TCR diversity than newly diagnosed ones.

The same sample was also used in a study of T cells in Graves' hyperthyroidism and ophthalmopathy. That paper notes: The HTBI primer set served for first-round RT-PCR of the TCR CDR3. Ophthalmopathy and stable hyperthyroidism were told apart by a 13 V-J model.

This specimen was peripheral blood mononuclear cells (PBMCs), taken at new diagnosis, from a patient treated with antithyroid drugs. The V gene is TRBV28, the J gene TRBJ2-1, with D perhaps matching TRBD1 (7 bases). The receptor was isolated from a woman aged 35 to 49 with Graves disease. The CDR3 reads CASSLLNRGPGVWGEKFF. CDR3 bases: TGTGCCAGCAGTTTGTTGAACAGGGGACCGGGAGTCTGGGGTGAGAAGTTCTTC.